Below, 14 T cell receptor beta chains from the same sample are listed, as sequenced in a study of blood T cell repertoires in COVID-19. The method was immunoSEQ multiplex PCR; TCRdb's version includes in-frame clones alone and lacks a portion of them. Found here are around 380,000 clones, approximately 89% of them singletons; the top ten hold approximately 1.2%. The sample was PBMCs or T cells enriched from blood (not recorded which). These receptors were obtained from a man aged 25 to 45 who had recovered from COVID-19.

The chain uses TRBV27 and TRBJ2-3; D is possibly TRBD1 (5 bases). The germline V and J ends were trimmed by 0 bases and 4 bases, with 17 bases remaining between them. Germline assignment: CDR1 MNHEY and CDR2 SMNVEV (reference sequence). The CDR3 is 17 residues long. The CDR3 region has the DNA TGTGCCAGCAGTTTATCGGACACCCAAGCTCGGGCAGATACGCAGTATTTT. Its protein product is CASSLSDTQARADTQYF.

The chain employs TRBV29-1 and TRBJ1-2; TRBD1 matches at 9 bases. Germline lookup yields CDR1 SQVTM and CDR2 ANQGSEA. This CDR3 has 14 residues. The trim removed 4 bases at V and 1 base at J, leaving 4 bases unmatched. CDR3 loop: CSVAGTGSNYGYTF. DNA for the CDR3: TGCAGCGTTGCCGGGACAGGGAGTAACTATGGCTACACCTTC.

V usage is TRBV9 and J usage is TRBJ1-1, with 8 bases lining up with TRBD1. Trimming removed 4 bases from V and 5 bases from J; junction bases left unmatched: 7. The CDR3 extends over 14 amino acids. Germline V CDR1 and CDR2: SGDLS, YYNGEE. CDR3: CASSRQGMRTEAFF. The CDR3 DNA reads TGTGCCAGCAGCAGACAGGGGATGCGGACTGAAGCTTTCTTT.

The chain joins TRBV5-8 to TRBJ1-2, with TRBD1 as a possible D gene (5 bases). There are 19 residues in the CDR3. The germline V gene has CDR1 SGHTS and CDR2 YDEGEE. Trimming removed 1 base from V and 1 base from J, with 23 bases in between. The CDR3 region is CASSLPRGRDVLFNYGYTF. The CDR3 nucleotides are TGTGCCAGCAGCTTGCCCCGGGGGAGGGATGTACTCTTTAACTATGGCTACACCTTC.

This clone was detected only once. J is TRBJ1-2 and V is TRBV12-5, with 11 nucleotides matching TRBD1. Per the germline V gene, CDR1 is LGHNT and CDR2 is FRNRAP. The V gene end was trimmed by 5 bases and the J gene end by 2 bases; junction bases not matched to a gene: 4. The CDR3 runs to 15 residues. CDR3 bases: TGTGCTAGTGGTCCTTGGGACAGGGGGAACTATGGCTACACCTTC. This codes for CASGPWDRGNYGYTF.

CDR3 nucleotide sequence: TGTGCCAGCAGCTTGCGGGGGGGCTCCTACGAGCAGTACTTC. Its protein is CASSLRGGSYEQYF. The chain joins TRBV13 to TRBJ2-7, with TRBD2 matching over 9 bases. Trimming removed 3 bases from V and 0 bases from J; junction bases left unmatched: 0. Germline CDR1 PRHDT, CDR2 FYEKMQ (reference sequence). The CDR3 covers 14 residues.

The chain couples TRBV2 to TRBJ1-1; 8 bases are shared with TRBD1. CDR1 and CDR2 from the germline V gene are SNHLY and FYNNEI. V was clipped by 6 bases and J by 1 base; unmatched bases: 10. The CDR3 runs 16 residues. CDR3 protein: CASRLDRDYGNTEAFF. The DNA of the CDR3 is TGTGCCAGCAGATTGGACAGGGACTATGGGAACACTGAAGCTTTCTTT.

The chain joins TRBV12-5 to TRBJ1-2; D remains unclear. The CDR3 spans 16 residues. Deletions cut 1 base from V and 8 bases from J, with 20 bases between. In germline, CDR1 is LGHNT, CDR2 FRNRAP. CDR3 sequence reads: CASGLAPVGIQIGYTF. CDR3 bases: TGTGCTAGTGGTTTGGCTCCCGTCGGGATCCAAATCGGCTACACCTTC. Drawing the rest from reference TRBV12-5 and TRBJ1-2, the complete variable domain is DARVTQTPRHKVTEMGQEVTMRCQPILGHNTVFWYRQTMMQGLELLAYFRNRAPLDDSGMPKDRFSAEMPDATLATLKIQPSEPRDSAVYFCASGLAPVGIQIGYTFGSGTRLTVV.

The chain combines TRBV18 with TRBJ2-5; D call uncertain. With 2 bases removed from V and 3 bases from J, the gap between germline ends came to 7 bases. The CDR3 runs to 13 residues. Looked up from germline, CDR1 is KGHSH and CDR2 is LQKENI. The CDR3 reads CASSPNSKETQYF. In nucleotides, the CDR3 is TGTGCCAGCTCACCAAACAGTAAAGAGACCCAGTACTTC. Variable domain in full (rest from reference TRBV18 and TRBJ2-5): NAGVMQNPRHLVRRRGQEARLRCSPMKGHSHVYWYRQLPEEGLKFMVYLQKENIIDESGMPKERFSAEFPKEGPSILRIQQVVRGDSAAYFCASSPNSKETQYFGPGTRLLVL.

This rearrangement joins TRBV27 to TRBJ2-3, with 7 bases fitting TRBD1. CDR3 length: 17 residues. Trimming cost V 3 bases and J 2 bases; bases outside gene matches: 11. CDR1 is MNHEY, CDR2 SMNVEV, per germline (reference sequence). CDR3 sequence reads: CASSFIGGTAPTDTQYF. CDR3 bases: TGTGCCAGCAGTTTTATAGGTGGGACAGCACCCACAGATACGCAGTATTTT.

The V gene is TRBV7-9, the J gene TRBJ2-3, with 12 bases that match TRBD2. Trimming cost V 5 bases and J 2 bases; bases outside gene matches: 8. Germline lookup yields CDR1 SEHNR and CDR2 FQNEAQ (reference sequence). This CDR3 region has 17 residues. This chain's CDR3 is CASSGSGTSGHTDTQYF. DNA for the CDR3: TGTGCCAGCAGCGGGAGCGGGACTAGCGGGCACACAGATACGCAGTATTTT.

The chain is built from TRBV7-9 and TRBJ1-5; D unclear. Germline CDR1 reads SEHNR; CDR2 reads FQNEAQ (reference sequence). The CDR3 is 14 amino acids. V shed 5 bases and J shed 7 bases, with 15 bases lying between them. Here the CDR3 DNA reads TGTGCCAGCAGCCCGGACGGAGGGAACCAGCCCCAGCATTTT. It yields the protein CASSPDGGNQPQHF. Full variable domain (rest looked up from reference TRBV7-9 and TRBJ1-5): DTGVSQNPRHKITKRGQNVTFRCDPISEHNRLYWYRQTLGQGPEFLTYFQNEAQLEKSRLLSDRFSAERPKGSFSTLEIQRTEQGDSAMYLCASSPDGGNQPQHFGDGTRLSIL.

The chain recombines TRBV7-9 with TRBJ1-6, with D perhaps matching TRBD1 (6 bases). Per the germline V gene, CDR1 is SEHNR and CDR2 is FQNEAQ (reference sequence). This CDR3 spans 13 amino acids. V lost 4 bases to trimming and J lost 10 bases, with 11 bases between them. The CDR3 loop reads CASSSGQSSPLHF. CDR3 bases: TGTGCCAGCAGCTCAGGACAGTCATCACCCCTCCACTTT.

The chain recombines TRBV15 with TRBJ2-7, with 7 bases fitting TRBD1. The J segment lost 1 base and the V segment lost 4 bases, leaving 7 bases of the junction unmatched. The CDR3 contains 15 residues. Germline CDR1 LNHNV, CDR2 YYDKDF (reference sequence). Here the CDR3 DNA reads TGTGCCACCAGCAAGGACAGGTCTGGATCCTACGAGCAGTACTTC. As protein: CATSKDRSGSYEQYF. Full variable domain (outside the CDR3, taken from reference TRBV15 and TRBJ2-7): DAMVIQNPRYQVTQFGKPVTLSCSQTLNHNVMYWYQQKSSQAPKLLFHYYDKDFNNEADTPDNFQSRRPNTSFCFLDIRSPGLGDTAMYLCATSKDRSGSYEQYFGPGTRLTVT.